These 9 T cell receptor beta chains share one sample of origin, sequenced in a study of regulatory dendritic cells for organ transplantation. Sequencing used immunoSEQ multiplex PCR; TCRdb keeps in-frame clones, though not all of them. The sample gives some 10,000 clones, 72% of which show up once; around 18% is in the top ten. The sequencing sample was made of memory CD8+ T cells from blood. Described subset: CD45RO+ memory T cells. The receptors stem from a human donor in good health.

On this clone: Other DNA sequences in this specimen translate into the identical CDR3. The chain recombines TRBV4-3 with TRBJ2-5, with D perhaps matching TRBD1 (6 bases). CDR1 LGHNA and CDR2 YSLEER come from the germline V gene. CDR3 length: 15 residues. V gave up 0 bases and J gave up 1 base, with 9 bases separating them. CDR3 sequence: CASSQDRGFQETQYF. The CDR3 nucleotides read TGCGCCAGCAGCCAAGATAGGGGGTTCCAAGAGACCCAGTACTTC.

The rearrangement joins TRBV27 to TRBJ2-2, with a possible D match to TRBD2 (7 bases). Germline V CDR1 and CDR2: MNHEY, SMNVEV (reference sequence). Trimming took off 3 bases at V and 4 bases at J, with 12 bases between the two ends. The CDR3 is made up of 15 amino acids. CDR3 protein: CASSLGGPGTGELFF. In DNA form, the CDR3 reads TGTGCCAGCAGTTTGGGGGGGCCAGGCACCGGGGAGCTGTTTTTT.

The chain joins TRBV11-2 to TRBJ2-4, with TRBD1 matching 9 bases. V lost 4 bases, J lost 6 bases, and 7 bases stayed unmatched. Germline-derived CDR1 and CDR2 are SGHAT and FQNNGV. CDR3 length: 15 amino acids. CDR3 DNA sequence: TGTGCCAGCAGCTCCCGGGACAGGGATATAAACATTCAGTACTTC. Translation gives CASSSRDRDINIQYF.

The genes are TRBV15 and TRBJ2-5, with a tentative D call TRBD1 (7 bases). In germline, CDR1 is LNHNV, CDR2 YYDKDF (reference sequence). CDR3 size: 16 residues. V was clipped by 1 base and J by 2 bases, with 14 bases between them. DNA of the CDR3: TGTGCCACCAGCAGAGGGAGGGACAGCCCGCAAGAGACCCAGTACTTC. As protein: CATSRGRDSPQETQYF.

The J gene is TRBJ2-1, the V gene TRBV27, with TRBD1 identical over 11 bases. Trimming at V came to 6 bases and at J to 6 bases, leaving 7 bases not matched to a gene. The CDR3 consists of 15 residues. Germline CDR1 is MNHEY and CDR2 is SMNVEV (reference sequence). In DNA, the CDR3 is TGTGCCAGCAGCTCCGGGACAGGGGGTCGCAATGAGCAGTTCTTC. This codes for CASSSGTGGRNEQFF.

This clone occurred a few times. CDR3 residues: CSVAVGGNEQFF. Written as DNA, the CDR3 is TGCAGCGTTGCGGTCGGGGGAAATGAGCAGTTCTTC. The V gene is TRBV29-1, the J gene TRBJ2-1, with D perhaps TRBD2 (6 bases). V was cut by 4 bases and J by 7 bases, with 11 bases left in between. The CDR3 spans 12 residues. Germline V gives CDR1 SQVTM, CDR2 ANQGSEA.

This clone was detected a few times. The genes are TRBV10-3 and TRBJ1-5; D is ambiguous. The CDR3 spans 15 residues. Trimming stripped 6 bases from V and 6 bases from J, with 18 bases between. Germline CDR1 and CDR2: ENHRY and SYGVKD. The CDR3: CAISSTPGGGQPQHF. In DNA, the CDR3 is TGTGCCATCAGCTCTACTCCGGGAGGAGGTCAGCCCCAGCATTTT.

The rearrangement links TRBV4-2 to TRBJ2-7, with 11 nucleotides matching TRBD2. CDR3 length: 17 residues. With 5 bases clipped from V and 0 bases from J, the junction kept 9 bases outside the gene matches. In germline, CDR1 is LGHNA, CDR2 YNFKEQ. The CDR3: CASSDLAGGRSSYEQYF. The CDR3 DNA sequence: TGTGCCAGCAGCGATCTAGCGGGGGGAAGAAGCTCCTACGAGCAGTACTTC.

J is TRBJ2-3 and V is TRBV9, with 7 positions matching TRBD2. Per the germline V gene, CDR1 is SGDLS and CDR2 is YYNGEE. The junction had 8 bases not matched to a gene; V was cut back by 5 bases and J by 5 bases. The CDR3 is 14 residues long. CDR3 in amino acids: CASSLSGKGDTQYF. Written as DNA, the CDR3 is TGTGCCAGCAGTCTGAGCGGGAAGGGAGATACGCAGTATTTT. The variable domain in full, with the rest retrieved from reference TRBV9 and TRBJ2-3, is DSGVTQTPKHLITATGQRVTLRCSPRSGDLSVYWYQQSLDQGLQFLIQYYNGEERAKGNILERFSAQQFPDLHSELNLSSLELGDSALYFCASSLSGKGDTQYFGPGTRLTVL.